The T cell receptor beta chain under discussion was sequenced for a study of cytotoxic CD8 clonotypes in ibrutinib-treated CLL. Study background: Median treatment time before response sampling was approximately twelve months, range 6 to 36. When averaged across all of the samples, the counts came to 200,000 to 300,000 productive templates and about 100,000 productive rearrangements.

Cryopreserved PBMCs yielded about 2 micrograms of genomic DNA for TCR beta libraries. The method was immunoSEQ multiplex PCR; TCRdb's version includes in-frame clones alone and lacks a portion of them. The sample yields some 130,000 clones, approximately 85% seen once. The CDR3 is 14 residues long. CDR1 MDHEN and CDR2 SYDVKM come from the germline V gene. Trimming cost V 6 bases and J 11 bases; bases outside gene matches: 15. The input for sequencing was PBMCs, taken after 24 months of ibrutinib treatment. The chain joins TRBV28 to TRBJ2-7; 8 nucleotides align to TRBD1. The receptor was derived from a human donor with chronic lymphocytic leukemia. The CDR3 DNA follows: TGTGCCAGCAGCCGCATCCGGGACAGGTCTATGGAGTACTTC. This gives the protein CASSRIRDRSMEYF. Complete variable domain (other parts from reference TRBV28 and TRBJ2-7): DVKVTQSSRYLVKRTGEKVFLECVQDMDHENMFWYRQDPGLGLRLIYFSYDVKMKEKGDIPEGYSVSREKKERFSLILESASTNQTSMYLCASSRIRDRSMEYFGPGTRLTVT.